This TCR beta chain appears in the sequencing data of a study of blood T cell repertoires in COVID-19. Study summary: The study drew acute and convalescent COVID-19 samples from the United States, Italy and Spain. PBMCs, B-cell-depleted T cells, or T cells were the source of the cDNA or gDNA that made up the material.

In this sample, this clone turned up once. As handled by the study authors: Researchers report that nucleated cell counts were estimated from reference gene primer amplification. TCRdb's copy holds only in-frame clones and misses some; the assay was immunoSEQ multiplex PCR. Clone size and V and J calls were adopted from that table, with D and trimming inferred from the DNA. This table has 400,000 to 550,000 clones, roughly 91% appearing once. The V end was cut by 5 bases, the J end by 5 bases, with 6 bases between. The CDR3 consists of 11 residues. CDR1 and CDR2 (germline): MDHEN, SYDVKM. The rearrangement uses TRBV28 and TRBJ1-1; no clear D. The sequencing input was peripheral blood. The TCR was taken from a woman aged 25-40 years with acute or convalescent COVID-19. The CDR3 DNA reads TGTGCCAGCAGTCTATCTACTGAAGCTTTCTTT. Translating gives CASSLSTEAFF. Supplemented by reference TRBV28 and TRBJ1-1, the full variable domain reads DVKVTQSSRYLVKRTGEKVFLECVQDMDHENMFWYRQDPGLGLRLIYFSYDVKMKEKGDIPEGYSVSREKKERFSLILESASTNQTSMYLCASSLSTEAFFGQGTRLTVV.